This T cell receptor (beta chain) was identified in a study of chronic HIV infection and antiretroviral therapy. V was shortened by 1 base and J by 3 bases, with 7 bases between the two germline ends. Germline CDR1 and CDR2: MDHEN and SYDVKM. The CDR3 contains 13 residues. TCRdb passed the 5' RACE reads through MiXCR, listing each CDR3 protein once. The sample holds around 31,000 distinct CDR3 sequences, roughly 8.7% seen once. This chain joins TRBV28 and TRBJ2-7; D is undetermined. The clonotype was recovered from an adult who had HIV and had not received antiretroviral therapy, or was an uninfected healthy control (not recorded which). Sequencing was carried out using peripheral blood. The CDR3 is CASSLLVYYEQYF. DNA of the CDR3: TGTGCCAGCAGTTTATTGGTTTACTACGAGCAGTACTTC.